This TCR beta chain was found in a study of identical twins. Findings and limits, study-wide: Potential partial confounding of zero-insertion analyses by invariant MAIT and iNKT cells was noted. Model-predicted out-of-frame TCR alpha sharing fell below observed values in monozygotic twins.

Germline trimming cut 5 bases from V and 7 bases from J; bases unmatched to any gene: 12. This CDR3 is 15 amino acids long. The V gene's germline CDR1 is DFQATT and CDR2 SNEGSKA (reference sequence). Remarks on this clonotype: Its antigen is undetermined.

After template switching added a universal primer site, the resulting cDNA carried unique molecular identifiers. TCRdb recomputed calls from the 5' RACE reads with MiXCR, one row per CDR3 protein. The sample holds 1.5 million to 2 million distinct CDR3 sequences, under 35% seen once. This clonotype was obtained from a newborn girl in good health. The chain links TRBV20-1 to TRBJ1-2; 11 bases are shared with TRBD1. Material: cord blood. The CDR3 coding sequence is TGCAGTGCTTCGGACAGGGGGCCCTCGCTATTTGGCTACACCTTC. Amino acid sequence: CSASDRGPSLFGYTF.